Below, one T cell receptor beta chain is given with its context. In its sample, this clone was seen once. Its antigen remains unidentified. Within one base of it there is no much larger clone, and no base qualities were kept. The trial excluded patients who had a history of autoimmune disease or were on systemic immunosuppression. Peripheral blood for TCR sequencing was collected from all dose cohorts at baseline, on cycle 4 day 1, and on cycle 7 day 1. The samples were taken from a phase I, first-in-human, multicenter, open-label dose-escalation trial of ivuxolimab. The trial enrolled adults with locally advanced or metastatic head and neck squamous cell, hepatocellular, melanoma or renal cell carcinoma. Before TCR sequencing, CD4+ T cells and CD8+ T cells from peripheral blood were sorted into separate populations. The data derive from a study of OX40 agonist ivuxolimab in advanced cancers. Regarding the study in general: Ivuxolimab was a fully human IgG2 agonistic monoclonal antibody targeting the costimulatory receptor OX40 (CD134). Intravenous ivuxolimab was administered to patients every 2 weeks at six dose levels: 0.01, 0.1, 0.3, 1.5, 3 and 10 mg/kg. Of the approximately 50 dose-escalation patients, hepatocellular carcinoma was present in around 20, melanoma in around 15, renal cell carcinoma in 9 and head and neck cancer in 9. In the dose-escalation cohort, about four fifths of patients were male, and the mean age was 60 years with a range of roughly 23 to 90. Patients were allowed to have had prior anti-PD-1, anti-PD-L1 or anti-CTLA-4 therapy, and less than 45% of the dose-escalation patients had previously received checkpoint inhibitors. Partial responses occurred in three dose-escalation patients, of whom one had hepatocellular carcinoma and two had cutaneous melanoma. The purpose of peripheral TCRbeta sequencing was to test whether ivuxolimab changed TCR sequence diversity and led to clonal T-cell expansion. The monotherapy dose-escalation portion (N of about 47 patients) of the phase I ivuxolimab trial is reported in the paper. Results and caveats for the whole study, not just this receptor: Low levels of normalized T-cell clonal expansion were also seen in some patients who did not respond. Antigen specificity was not determined for the clonally expanded peripheral T cells. On average, CD8+ T cells showed more expanded clones than CD4+ T cells after ivuxolimab. At doses of 0.1 to 3.0 mg/kg, clonal expansion of both CD4+ and CD8+ T cells in blood was seen between baseline and week 6. Partial responders in the 0.1-3.0 mg/kg groups had among the lowest normalized peripheral clonal expansion, especially among CD8+ T cells.

Taken from the germline V gene, the CDR1 and CDR2 loops are SGHTA and FQGNSA. Taken from cysteine to phenylalanine, the CDR3 has 16 residues. Just CDR3 DNA is preserved here, 48 bases in frame from base 1. The V and J ends are trimmed by 5 bases and 7 bases, leaving 21 bases between them. Genomic DNA was isolated from the sorted cells so that the TCRbeta CDR3 region could be sequenced. TCRbeta CDR3 regions were sequenced using the immunoSEQ Assay. TCRdb's version of the immuneACCESS table is confined to in-frame rearrangements and falls short of the full clone set. An unresolved V gene accounts for under half of the shortfall where checked; the remainder is of unknown origin. In all, the sample holds approximately 97,000 clones, and about nine tenths of those were seen once. The biggest ten clones account for roughly 5% of the sample.

The rearrangement joined TRBV7-2 to TRBJ2-1, with TRBD1 tentatively as D gene (6 bases match). The source of this sequence is an adult with an advanced solid tumor such as melanoma, head and neck, liver or kidney cancer. The specimen comprised CD4+ or CD8+ T cells sorted from blood, sampled in a trial of the OX40 agonist ivuxolimab. The CDR3 amino acid sequence is: CASSRETGTTENEQFF. Read as DNA, the sequence is TGTGCCAGCAGCCGAGAGACAGGAACTACCGAGAATGAGCAGTTCTTC.